These 20 T cell receptor beta chains were all obtained from the same sample, sequenced in a study of T-cell reconstitution after alpha-beta-depleted transplantation in children. A library of TCRbeta sequences, prepared with unique molecular identifiers, was generated. TCRdb ran MiXCR on the PCR reads and lists one entry per CDR3 protein. The sample carries about 980,000 distinct CDR3 sequences, under 30% recorded once. The sample was PBMCs, mostly from graft donor cells, taken 360 days after TCRalphabeta/CD19-depleted stem cell transplant. Receptors originate from a boy in the first two years of life who had a stem cell transplant for SCID, so the T cells may come from the graft donor.

This clonotype was observed a handful of times. V gene TRBV12-3 or TRBV12-4 combines with J gene TRBJ2-1; possibly TRBD1 for D (7 bases). Between the trimmed V and J ends, which lost 6 bases and 8 bases, there was a span of 23 bases. The CDR3 extends over 16 amino acids. CDR3 sequence (DNA): TGTGCCAGCAGACGGATTCGCGGGACAGCCCTTGATGAGCAGTTCTTC. It yields the protein CASRRIRGTALDEQFF.

The chain couples TRBV5-5 to TRBJ1-5, with 9 positions matching TRBD1. The CDR3 has 15 amino acids. The ends lost 1 base at V and 6 bases at J; junction bases unmatched: 5. Germline loops: CDR1 SGHKS, CDR2 YYEKEE (reference sequence). CDR3 in DNA: TGTGCCAGCAGCTTGTCCACAGGGGGCACTCAGCCCCAGCATTTT. Protein product: CASSLSTGGTQPQHF.

The chain carries TRBV20-1 and TRBJ2-3; 9 positions agree with TRBD2. This CDR3 contains 18 residues. The trim removed 6 bases at V and 2 bases at J, leaving 18 bases unmatched. In germline, CDR1 is DFQATT, CDR2 SNEGSKA (reference sequence). CDR3 DNA sequence: TGCAGTGCCTTGGGGCCCCTCGGGCGGGGGGGTGTCACAGATACGCAGTATTTT. Translated: CSALGPLGRGGVTDTQYF.

The chain employs TRBV2 and TRBJ2-2; D possibly uses TRBD1 or TRBD2 (5 bases each). This CDR3 contains 16 residues. Looked up from germline, CDR1 is SNHLY and CDR2 is FYNNEI. V was cut by 0 bases and J by 1 base, with 9 bases left in between. The CDR3 loop reads CASSEAPGRNTGELFF. In DNA, the CDR3 is TGTGCCAGCAGTGAAGCGCCGGGACGGAACACCGGGGAGCTGTTTTTT.

This sequence joins TRBV20-1 and TRBJ2-3, with TRBD2 as a possible D gene (6 bases). CDR3 length: 15 amino acids. V lost 5 bases, J lost 4 bases, and 19 bases lay in between. CDR1 and CDR2 (germline): DFQATT, SNEGSKA (reference sequence). In DNA, the CDR3 is TGCAGTGCTCAACAGCTACTAGGCGGGGCAGATACGCAGTATTTT. Protein product: CSAQQLLGGADTQYF.

This clonotype was detected a few times. This sequence joins TRBV5-1 and TRBJ1-1; D may be TRBD1 (6 bases). This CDR3 comprises 15 residues. The germline V and J ends were trimmed by 4 bases and 2 bases, with 15 bases remaining between them. Germline V gene data show CDR1 as SGHRS and CDR2 as YFSETQ. The CDR3 nucleotides read TGCGCCAGCAGCCCCCGGACAGCTACAAACACTGAAGCTTTCTTT. Its translation is CASSPRTATNTEAFF.

This clonotype was recorded only once. The chain recombines TRBV2 with TRBJ2-3, with unresolved D. The V gene lost 4 bases and the J gene lost 4 bases, with 9 bases spanning the gap. Germline CDR1 SNHLY, CDR2 FYNNEI. The CDR3 sequence is 13 residues long. The CDR3 here is CASSGPLSDTQYF. CDR3 bases: TGTGCCAGCAGTGGGCCCCTTTCAGATACGCAGTATTTT. The whole variable domain, remainder taken from reference TRBV2 and TRBJ2-3, is EPEVTQTPSHQVTQMGQEVILRCVPISNHLYFYWYRQILGQKVEFLVSFYNNEISEKSEIFDDQFSVERPDGSNFTLKIRSTKLEDSAMYFCASSGPLSDTQYFGPGTRLTVL.

This clonotype was detected a few times. The chain carries TRBV6-5 and TRBJ1-2, with D unclear. The germline V and J ends were trimmed by 2 bases and 2 bases, with 12 bases remaining between them. Germline assignment: CDR1 MNHEY and CDR2 SVGAGI. CDR3 size: 15 residues. The CDR3 DNA reads TGTGCCAGCAGTTACGAGCCCGACCGAAACTATGGCTACACCTTC. Protein product: CASSYEPDRNYGYTF.

V usage is TRBV5-5 and J usage is TRBJ2-5, with TRBD2 matching 7 bases. Germline CDR1 is SGHKS and CDR2 is YYEKEE (reference sequence). The CDR3 sequence is 15 residues long. V shed 1 base and J 3 bases; nucleotides not matched to a gene: 6. The DNA for the CDR3 is TGTGCCAGCAGCTTGTTAAGGACTAGTGAAGAGACCCAGTACTTC. It translates to CASSLLRTSEETQYF.

The chain links TRBV29-1 to TRBJ2-7, with TRBD1 matching over 7 bases. CDR3 length equals 14 residues. The V segment lost 6 bases and the J segment 5 bases; nucleotides outside the gene matches: 13. Germline V gene sequence: CDR1 SQVTM, CDR2 ANQGSEA. In DNA, the CDR3 is TGCAGCGTCCGTAACGAGGGACAGATCCACGAGCAGTACTTC. Residues: CSVRNEGQIHEQYF.

This clonotype showed up many times. The chain recombines TRBV6-6 with TRBJ2-7; D is uncertain. This CDR3 region has 12 residues. Trimming shortened V by 6 bases and J by 2 bases, and 8 bases separated the two germline ends. The germline gives CDR1 MNHNY, CDR2 SVGAGI (reference sequence). The DNA of the CDR3 is TGTGCCAGCAGCGCAGTCACCTACGAGCAGTACTTC. Translating it yields CASSAVTYEQYF.

Only a few counts were recorded for this clonotype. The V and J genes are TRBV12-3 or TRBV12-4 and TRBJ2-2; 8 bases fit TRBD1. With V trimmed by 6 bases and J by 3 bases, 9 bases remained unmatched. CDR3 length: 16 residues. Written as DNA, the CDR3 is TGTGCCAGCAGACCAAACAGGGGGAGTTACACCGGGGAGCTGTTTTTT. This gives the protein CASRPNRGSYTGELFF.

This clonotype showed up just a few times. The rearrangement links TRBV4-2 to TRBJ1-1; D unresolved. CDR1 and CDR2 (germline): LGHNA, YNFKEQ. CDR3 length: 13 amino acids. V was cut by 1 base and J by 11 bases, with 14 bases left in between. In DNA, the CDR3 is TGTGCCAGCAGCCAAGTCACTGGATCCGTGGCTTTCTTT. It encodes CASSQVTGSVAFF.

V is TRBV7-6 and J is TRBJ1-5, with D perhaps TRBD1 (5 bases). V dropped 3 bases and J dropped 0 bases, with 12 bases sitting between them. The CDR3 extends over 16 amino acids. The germline CDR1 and CDR2 sequences are SGHVS and FNYEAQ. The CDR3 is CASSFRDGYSNQPQHF. DNA of the CDR3: TGTGCCAGCAGCTTCCGGGACGGTTATAGCAATCAGCCCCAGCATTTT. The full variable domain, completed using reference TRBV7-6 and TRBJ1-5, is GAGVSQSPRYKVTKRGQDVALRCDPISGHVSLYWYRQALGQGPEFLTYFNYEAQQDKSGLPNDRFSAERPEGSISTLTIQRTEQRDSAMYRCASSFRDGYSNQPQHFGDGTRLSIL.

This chain links TRBV2 with TRBJ1-4; unclear D gene. Trimming cost V 6 bases and J 3 bases, with 8 bases left between them. Germline CDR1 reads SNHLY; CDR2 reads FYNNEI. This CDR3 spans 13 amino acids. CDR3 DNA: TGTGCCAGCAGCCCCAGGCCTAATGAAAAACTGTTTTTT. Protein sequence: CASSPRPNEKLFF.

This chain connects TRBV6-2 or TRBV6-3 to TRBJ2-2, with 7 bases aligning to TRBD2. The V segment lost 2 bases and the J segment 5 bases; nucleotides outside the gene matches: 11. CDR1 is MNHEY and CDR2 is SVGEGT in the germline V gene. There are 17 residues in the CDR3. The CDR3 nucleotides are TGTGCCAGCAGTTACCGACGGGACTACGATATTACCGGGGAGCTGTTTTTT. It encodes CASSYRRDYDITGELFF.

This clonotype was counted at least ten times. The chain recombines TRBV4-3 with TRBJ2-3; the D gene is possibly TRBD2 (5 bases). The CDR3 spans 16 residues. Between the trimmed V and J ends, which lost 2 bases and 2 bases, there was a span of 14 bases. In germline, CDR1 is LGHNA, CDR2 YSLEER. The CDR3 DNA reads as TGCGCCAGCAGCCAATTGCGGGCGCTTGTCACAGATACGCAGTATTTT. Its translation is CASSQLRALVTDTQYF.

This clonotype has only a few counts. This chain uses TRBV20-1 with TRBJ1-2; D is possibly TRBD1 (6 bases). CDR3 length: 17 residues. V dropped 0 bases and J dropped 5 bases, with 22 bases sitting between them. In germline, CDR1 is DFQATT, CDR2 SNEGSKA (reference sequence). The CDR3 bases are TGCAGTGCTAGAGATATAGGCGATCAGGGGATAAGATATGGCTACACCTTC. Its translation: CSARDIGDQGIRYGYTF.

This chain joins TRBV28 and TRBJ2-1, with a tentative D call TRBD2 (5 bases). There are 12 residues in the CDR3. In germline, CDR1 is MDHEN, CDR2 SYDVKM. V lost 7 bases to trimming and J lost 6 bases, with 10 bases between them. The CDR3 DNA sequence: TGTGCCAGCATGAAGAGCGGCAATGAGCAGTTCTTC. It encodes CASMKSGNEQFF.

This clonotype occurred a few times. The V and J genes are TRBV5-1 and TRBJ2-7; 10 bases are a match to TRBD1. This CDR3 contains 15 residues. V shed 0 bases and J 3 bases; nucleotides not matched to a gene: 3. Germline V gene data show CDR1 as SGHRS and CDR2 as YFSETQ. The chain's CDR3 is CASSLGGQGYYEQYF. The CDR3 bases are TGCGCCAGCAGCTTGGGGGGACAGGGGTACTACGAGCAGTACTTC.